The present T cell receptor (beta chain) was sequenced within a study of blood T cells in healthy people across ages. A second PCR of about 7 to 12 cycles used a sample-barcoded 5' primer and a J-beta primer mix. TCRdb re-analysed the 5' RACE reads in MiXCR, keeping a single row per CDR3 protein. The table shows about 570,000 distinct CDR3 sequences, with 25% to 35% occurring only once. This clonotype was seen many times. The target antigen is unknown. Study findings and constraints: Expanded clonotype shifts may have been confounded, as the donors had an unknown CMV status.

CDR3 size: 16 residues. V gave up 0 bases and J gave up 5 bases; unmatched junction bases: 7. Germline values: CDR1 SNHLY, CDR2 FYNNEI. This sample was shared with a second study, whose subject was T cells of mothers and their children.

The chain uses TRBV2 and TRBJ2-5; 9 bases map to TRBD2. Sample: blood. The origin of this receptor is a boy aged 2 to 10 in good health. CDR3 loop: CASSEAGGLASETQYF. CDR3 sequence (DNA): TGTGCCAGCAGTGAAGCGGGGGGACTAGCTTCCGAGACCCAGTACTTC. The full variable domain, rest sourced from reference TRBV2 and TRBJ2-5, is EPEVTQTPSHQVTQMGQEVILRCVPISNHLYFYWYRQILGQKVEFLVSFYNNEISEKSEIFDDQFSVERPDGSNFTLKIRSTKLEDSAMYFCASSEAGGLASETQYFGPGTRLLVL.